The sequence of this TCR beta chain was determined in a study of siplizumab effects on memory and regulatory T cells (dated by TCRdb to the late 2010s). Study-wide context: The study looked at the effect of siplizumab, an anti-CD2 antibody, on alloreactive T-cell subsets in allogeneic mixed lymphocyte reactions made from human PBMCs.

Here is what the overall study found, with its caveats: No functional confirmation was obtained for the suppressive function of proliferating Tregs from siplizumab cultures. Roughly 75-97% of proliferating CD4+ or CD8+ clones could not be assigned a naive or memory phenotype. Among mappable alloreactive CD4+ clones, the Treg-derived fraction averaged around 69% with siplizumab versus 25% to 30% in control reactions. Siplizumab significantly lowered the cumulative frequency of alloreactive sequences that could be traced to unstimulated CD4+ memory T cells. Sequences below about 10^-5 frequency were poorly captured, so only a minor fraction of alloreactive clones could be mapped to unstimulated subsets. Unstimulated naive T cells appeared to be more diverse than memory T cells, and naive cells seemed to make a substantial contribution to the alloresponse.

Inclusive of the bounding cysteine and phenylalanine, the CDR3 is 14 residues long. Only CDR3 DNA is held: 42 bases, read in frame from base 1. Per the germline V gene, SNHLY is the CDR1 and FYNNEI is the CDR2. V loses 4 bases of germline sequence and J loses 3 bases, and the interval between the two ends is 7 bases. Regarding this clone: Its binding antigen is unknown. Nothing much larger sits one base from this clone, and base qualities are not available. Additional DNA sequences in this sample encode the identical CDR3.

Library generation was performed with the immunoSEQ multiplex PCR assay. The deep sequencing platform assayed 80,000 to 100,000 TCR templates per sample. Genomic DNA extracted from sorted T cells was used for TCRbeta CDR3 sequencing. From the authors' description of their analysis: Clonal analysis of TCRbeta CDR3 data was done in the R programming language. Comparing unstimulated samples against CFSE-low samples taken after the reaction was how alloreactive CD4+ and CD8+ clones were defined. Regulatory or non-regulatory origin of alloreactive CD4+ clones was assigned by matching sequences to the sorted unstimulated Treg and non-Treg repertoires. TCRdb holds this immuneACCESS table with in-frame rearrangements only. Some clones are missing; in checked studies, unresolved V genes explain under half, and the rest has no known cause. V and J calls plus clone size are reproduced from that table; the DNA served to infer D and trimming. Across this sample there are about 120,000 clones, with approximately 94% seen only once. About 1.8% of the sample rests with the top ten.

Sorted unstimulated T cells, along with proliferating T cells recovered from mixed lymphocyte reactions, underwent TCRbeta CDR3 sequencing. Fresh whole blood from approximately 10 HLA-typed healthy donors was used to isolate PBMCs. To map where alloreactive clones came from, CD4+ non-regulatory T cells in the unstimulated state were FACS-sorted. The sequence was collected from a human donor in good health. What was sequenced was non-Treg CD4+ T cells sorted from blood. What this sample's cell subset or site label stands for: FACS-sorted unstimulated CD4+ non-regulatory T cells. The rearrangement combines TRBV2 with TRBJ1-6; the D gene is not confidently resolved. The CDR3: CASSGRDYNSPLHF. The bases are TGTGCCAGCAGTGGTCGAGACTATAATTCACCCCTCCACTTT.